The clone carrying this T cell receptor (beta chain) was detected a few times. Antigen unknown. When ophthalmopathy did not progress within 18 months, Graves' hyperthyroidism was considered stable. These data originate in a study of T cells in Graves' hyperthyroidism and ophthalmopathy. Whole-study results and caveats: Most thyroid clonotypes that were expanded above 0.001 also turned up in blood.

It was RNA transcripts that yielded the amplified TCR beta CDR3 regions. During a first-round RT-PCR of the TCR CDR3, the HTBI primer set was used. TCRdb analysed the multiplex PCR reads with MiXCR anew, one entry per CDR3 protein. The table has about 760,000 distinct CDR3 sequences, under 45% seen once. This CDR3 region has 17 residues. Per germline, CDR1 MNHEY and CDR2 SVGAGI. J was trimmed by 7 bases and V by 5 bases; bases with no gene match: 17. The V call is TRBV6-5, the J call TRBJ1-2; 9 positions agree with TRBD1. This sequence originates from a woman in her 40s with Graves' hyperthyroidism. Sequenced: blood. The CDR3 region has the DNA TGTGCCAGCAGTCCCACGGGGGACGGGACAGGGCTCGTTGGCTACACCTTC. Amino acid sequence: CASSPTGDGTGLVGYTF.